This T cell receptor beta chain comes out of a study of T cell repertoires in cytomegalovirus infection. General study results and limits: The ex vivo response was dominated by HLA-C-restricted CMV-specific TCR beta clonotypes.

CDR1 MDHEN and CDR2 SYDVKM come from the germline V gene. The CDR3 totals 14 residues. The junction had 5 bases not matched to a gene; V was cut back by 7 bases and J by 1 base. In its sample, this clonotype was seen many times. Its target is not known. TCRdb analysed the reads with MiXCR anew, one entry per CDR3 protein. The sample yields 200,000 to 250,000 distinct CDR3 sequences, 6.5% seen once. The clonotype was recovered from a human donor in good health (CMV status not recorded). Some clones in this sample may be carry-over from other donors' samples. The gene calls are TRBV28 and TRBJ2-3; 7 bases align to TRBD2. The sequencing input was PBMCs. CDR3 in amino acids: CASNPSGGTDTQYF. The DNA for the CDR3 is TGTGCCAGCAACCCCAGCGGGGGCACAGATACGCAGTATTTT.